This T cell receptor (beta chain) was profiled in a study of T cell clusters in autoimmune cytopenias. Overall study context: A median of roughly 54,000 TRB reads per sample yielded a median around 2,000 distinct clonotypes. General study points: Physiological T cell clusters of healthy donors were apparently absent in primary autoimmune cytopenia patients. TRB repertoire shifts in secondary cytopenia and chronic lymphocytic leukemia mostly reflected lymphoma, not autoimmunity.

As concerns this clonotype: Its antigen is currently unknown.

TRB rearrangements were amplified by touch-down multiplex PCR with mixed TRB-A/B primers. TCRdb reprocessed the multiplex PCR reads and keeps a single row for each CDR3 protein, giving no DNA. This listing includes over 9,000 distinct CDR3 sequences. TRB was amplified from around 250 ng of peripheral blood genomic DNA per sample. The CDR3 is 14 residues long. CDR1 and CDR2 (germline): KGHDR, SFDVKD. The source of this sequence is a human donor with an autoimmune cytopenia or autoimmune hepatitis (not recorded which). The sample consisted of peripheral blood. The chain recombines TRBV24-1 with TRBJ2-1; the TCRdb call, TRBD2, lacks DNA for checking. The CDR3 is CATSVVGGGDEQFF.